The 25 T cell receptor beta chains below come from one sample, sequenced in a study of T cell responses to AZD1222 COVID-19 vaccine. Data came from immunoSEQ multiplex PCR; TCRdb stores just in-frame clones and leaves some out. The sample holds approximately 140,000 clones, approximately 89% seen once. This specimen was peripheral blood, taken on day 0 of AZD1222 vaccination. These TCRs come from an adult in good health.

Here the CDR3 reads CASSFYGTGELFF. CDR3 in DNA: TGTGCCAGCAGTTTTTATGGCACCGGGGAGCTGTTTTTT. The rearrangement joins TRBV12-3 or TRBV12-4 to TRBJ2-2; D remains ambiguous. This CDR3 is 13 amino acids long. Trimming removed 3 bases from V and 4 bases from J, with 6 bases in between.

The chain links TRBV9 to TRBJ2-7, with TRBD2 identical over 13 bases. CDR1 is SGDLS and CDR2 is YYNGEE in the germline V gene. V lost 3 bases to trimming and J lost 6 bases; unmatched junction nucleotides: 6. The CDR3 has 15 residues. CDR3 in amino acids: CASSAGGLAGVEQYF. The DNA for the CDR3 is TGTGCCAGCAGCGCCGGCGGACTAGCGGGGGTCGAGCAGTACTTC. The full variable domain, with the rest looked up from reference TRBV9 and TRBJ2-7, is DSGVTQTPKHLITATGQRVTLRCSPRSGDLSVYWYQQSLDQGLQFLIQYYNGEERAKGNILERFSAQQFPDLHSELNLSSLELGDSALYFCASSAGGLAGVEQYFGPGTRLTVT.

This clone has only one observation. V usage is TRBV4-3 and J usage is TRBJ2-7; D call uncertain. Germline V CDR1 and CDR2: LGHNA, YSLEER. The germline V and J ends were trimmed by 0 bases and 5 bases, with 14 bases remaining between them. The length of the CDR3 is 15 residues. CDR3 in amino acids: CASSQDLDPVDEQYF. Written as DNA, the CDR3 is TGCGCCAGCAGCCAAGACTTGGACCCAGTCGACGAGCAGTACTTC.

The chain carries TRBV5-6 and TRBJ2-1; TRBD2 aligns across 7 bases. In germline, CDR1 is SGHDT, CDR2 YYEEEE. V lost 4 bases, J lost 6 bases, and 13 bases stayed unmatched. CDR3 size: 16 residues. This chain's CDR3 is CASSLGPPASGNEQFF. Here the CDR3 DNA reads TGTGCCAGCAGCCTGGGTCCCCCGGCTAGCGGCAATGAGCAGTTCTTC.

Turning to this clone: Other DNA sequences of this sample code for an identical CDR3. This sequence joins TRBV4-1 and TRBJ1-5; D perhaps matches TRBD1 (5 bases). The CDR3 is 15 residues long. Germline CDR1 MGHRA, CDR2 YSYEKL. Trimming shortened V by 0 bases and J by 1 base, and 7 bases separated the two germline ends. The CDR3 nucleotides are TGCGCCAGCAGCCAAGATCAGGGCAGCAATCAGCCCCAGCATTTT. It yields the protein CASSQDQGSNQPQHF.

This chain connects TRBV6-2 or TRBV6-3 to TRBJ1-1; weak D call: TRBD1 (6 bases). V was trimmed by 5 bases and J by 3 bases, leaving 16 bases between them. This CDR3 spans 15 amino acids. Looked up from germline, CDR1 is MNHEY and CDR2 is SVGEGT. This chain's CDR3 is CASSPSLGADTEAFF. The CDR3, as DNA: TGTGCCAGCAGTCCGTCGTTGGGGGCAGACACTGAAGCTTTCTTT.

The chain joins TRBV9 to TRBJ1-2, with D unclear. Trimming pared 4 bases from V and 10 bases from J, leaving 11 bases between. Germline values: CDR1 SGDLS, CDR2 YYNGEE. The CDR3 spans 11 residues. The CDR3 DNA follows: TGTGCCAGCAGCTACCTCGGTTACTACACCTTC. Encoded protein: CASSYLGYYTF.

This clone was seen just once. The genes are TRBV11-2 and TRBJ2-2, with a tentative D call TRBD1 (6 bases). V dropped 3 bases and J dropped 0 bases, with 11 bases sitting between them. Germline CDR1 and CDR2: SGHAT and FQNNGV. The CDR3 length is 16 residues. The CDR3 DNA reads TGTGCCAGCAGCTTCTCCTCAGGGGCGAACACCGGGGAGCTGTTTTTT. Its protein product is CASSFSSGANTGELFF.

The V call is TRBV6-5, the J call TRBJ2-7; D not certain. CDR3 length equals 11 residues. V was pared by 6 bases and J by 3 bases, with 6 bases between. The germline gives CDR1 MNHEY, CDR2 SVGAGI. The CDR3 sequence: CASSLYYEQYF. The CDR3 DNA follows: TGTGCCAGCAGCCTATACTACGAGCAGTACTTC.

The chain is built from TRBV7-2 and TRBJ2-3, with D maybe TRBD2 (5 bases). Germline V gene data show CDR1 as SGHTA and CDR2 as FQGNSA. The CDR3 extends over 14 amino acids. Trimming stripped 10 bases from V and 4 bases from J, with 18 bases between. The CDR3 DNA reads TGTGCCACCACCGCAACTGCGGGCCCAGATACGCAGTATTTT. Protein: CATTATAGPDTQYF.

J is TRBJ2-7 and V is TRBV11-2, with a tentative D call TRBD1 (5 bases). The CDR3 spans 14 residues. Trimming removed 5 bases at V and 2 bases at J, with 13 bases between. Germline CDR1 reads SGHAT; CDR2 reads FQNNGV. CDR3 bases: TGTGCCAGCAGCCCCCTCCCAGGGACCTACGAGCAGTACTTC. The encoded protein is CASSPLPGTYEQYF.

The chain carries TRBV29-1 and TRBJ2-3; 7 nucleotides line up with TRBD1. From germline, CDR1 is SQVTM and CDR2 ANQGSEA. J gave up 4 bases and V 7 bases, and 5 bases lay outside the gene matches. This CDR3 is 12 amino acids long. The CDR3 sequence: CSGQGWSDTQYF. CDR3 nucleotide sequence: TGCAGCGGACAGGGTTGGTCAGATACGCAGTATTTT.

The V call is TRBV27, the J call TRBJ2-7; 11 bases are shared with TRBD2. The germline gives CDR1 MNHEY, CDR2 SMNVEV (reference sequence). V shed 6 bases and J 5 bases; nucleotides not matched to a gene: 6. The CDR3 totals 14 residues. The CDR3 reads CASSTLAGVNEQYF. CDR3 in DNA: TGTGCCAGCAGCACACTAGCGGGAGTTAACGAGCAGTACTTC.

V is TRBV19 and J is TRBJ1-1; perhaps TRBD1 as D (5 bases). The CDR3 is 15 residues long. The ends were cut back, 1 base at V and 6 bases at J, with 15 bases in the middle. Germline loops: CDR1 LNHDA, CDR2 SQIVND (reference sequence). CDR3 in amino acids: CASSIGGTAGSEAFF. Written as DNA, the CDR3 is TGTGCCAGTAGTATAGGGGGGACTGCTGGATCTGAAGCTTTCTTT.

The rearrangement joins TRBV9 to TRBJ2-7; D perhaps matches TRBD2 (6 bases). The CDR3 extends over 12 amino acids. Germline V gene sequence: CDR1 SGDLS, CDR2 YYNGEE. With 3 bases removed from V and 5 bases from J, the gap between germline ends came to 9 bases. DNA for the CDR3: TGTGCCAGCAGCGGTCCGGGAGACGAGCAGTACTTC. This sequence encodes CASSGPGDEQYF.

The V call is TRBV5-1, the J call TRBJ2-2, with 10 bases that match TRBD1. This CDR3 has 17 amino acids. Germline assignment: CDR1 SGHRS and CDR2 YFSETQ. V lost 2 bases, J lost 3 bases, and 7 bases stayed unmatched. The CDR3 protein is CASSFLLDRGDTGELFF. CDR3 DNA sequence: TGCGCCAGCAGCTTTCTTTTGGACAGGGGGGACACCGGGGAGCTGTTTTTT.

This clone was counted between two and nine times. This sequence joins TRBV6-2 or TRBV6-3 and TRBJ2-5; tentative D call: TRBD2 (6 bases). The ends were cut back, 6 bases at V and 5 bases at J, with 19 bases in the middle. The CDR3 totals 15 residues. Germline loops: CDR1 MNHEY, CDR2 SVGEGT. The CDR3 here is CASSKAGKGGETQYF. CDR3 in DNA: TGTGCCAGCAGCAAGGCAGGGAAAGGAGGGGAGACCCAGTACTTC.

V and J are TRBV12-3 or TRBV12-4 and TRBJ1-2; 7 positions match TRBD1. Unmatched junction bases numbered 3, after V lost 6 bases and J lost 5 bases. The length of the CDR3 is 12 residues. The CDR3 loop reads CASSEGAYGYTF. The DNA for the CDR3 is TGTGCCAGCAGCGAGGGGGCGTATGGCTACACCTTC.

V gene TRBV7-2 combines with J gene TRBJ2-1, with TRBD2 matching over 11 bases. The germline V gene has CDR1 SGHTA and CDR2 FQGNSA. CDR3 length equals 16 residues. The junction had 10 bases not matched to a gene; V was cut back by 2 bases and J by 10 bases. The CDR3 DNA is TGTGCCAGCAGCTTACGTAAGCTAGCGGGGGGTTCAGAGCAGTTCTTC. It is translated as CASSLRKLAGGSEQFF.

V gene TRBV7-2 combines with J gene TRBJ2-7, with D hard to call. Trimming cost V 2 bases and J 2 bases, with 10 bases left between them. CDR3 length: 14 residues. Germline-derived CDR1 and CDR2 are SGHTA and FQGNSA. CDR3 nucleotides: TGTGCCAGCAGCTTAAAGGCCGGGCCCTACGAGCAGTACTTC. Encoded protein: CASSLKAGPYEQYF. Full variable domain (remainder filled in from reference TRBV7-2 and TRBJ2-7): GAGVSQSPSNKVTEKGKDVELRCDPISGHTALYWYRQSLGQGLEFLIYFQGNSAPDKSGLPSDRFSAERTGGSVSTLTIQRTQQEDSAVYLCASSLKAGPYEQYFGPGTRLTVT.

The genes are TRBV3-1 (or the pseudogene TRBV3-2) and TRBJ2-7, with TRBD2 identical over 8 bases. Germline loops: CDR1 LGHDT, CDR2 YNNKEL (reference sequence). CDR3 length: 16 residues. Trimming took 4 bases from V and 2 from J; bases not matched to a gene: 10. Written as DNA, the CDR3 is TGTGCCAGCAGCCCTCGAAGTCGGGGGGGCCCCTACGAGCAGTACTTC. This codes for CASSPRSRGGPYEQYF.

This chain joins TRBV5-1 and TRBJ2-7, with D perhaps matching TRBD1 (6 bases). Per the germline V gene, CDR1 is SGHRS and CDR2 is YFSETQ. This CDR3 contains 16 residues. Trimming left V 3 bases short and J 2 bases short, with 18 bases between. The CDR3 coding sequence is TGCGCCAGCAGCTCCCAGGGGCTAGATGCGGCCTACGAGCAGTACTTC. Protein: CASSSQGLDAAYEQYF.

Only a few counts were recorded for this clone. The V call is TRBV2, the J call TRBJ2-3; a weak D match, TRBD1 (5 bases). Germline CDR1 is SNHLY and CDR2 is FYNNEI. The germline V and J ends were trimmed by 5 bases and 0 bases, with 12 bases remaining between them. The CDR3 runs to 15 residues. Written as DNA, the CDR3 is TGTGCCAGCAGTAGCAGGGTCGGGAGCACAGATACGCAGTATTTT. It specifies CASSSRVGSTDTQYF. The full variable domain, its missing parts supplied by reference TRBV2 and TRBJ2-3, is EPEVTQTPSHQVTQMGQEVILRCVPISNHLYFYWYRQILGQKVEFLVSFYNNEISEKSEIFDDQFSVERPDGSNFTLKIRSTKLEDSAMYFCASSSRVGSTDTQYFGPGTRLTVL.

The chain couples TRBV5-4 to TRBJ1-2; no clear D gene. Looked up from germline, CDR1 is SGHNT and CDR2 is YYREEE (reference sequence). This CDR3 comprises 15 residues. The V end lost 3 bases, the J end lost 8 bases, and 20 bases lay between the germline ends. This CDR3 is CASSSSTPTGYGYTF. Written as DNA, the CDR3 is TGTGCCAGCAGCTCTTCGACACCCACTGGCTACGGCTACACCTTC. The whole variable domain, filled in from reference TRBV5-4 and TRBJ1-2, reads ETGVTQSPTHLIKTRGQQVTLRCSSQSGHNTVSWYQQALGQGPQFIFQYYREEENGRGNFPPRFSGLQFPNYSSELNVNALELDDSALYLCASSSSTPTGYGYTFGSGTRLTVV.

The chain is built from TRBV2 and TRBJ1-1; possible D gene TRBD1, 6 bases. CDR3 length: 13 residues. Trimming left V 4 bases short and J 5 bases short, with 11 bases between. Germline V CDR1 and CDR2: SNHLY, FYNNEI. CDR3 loop: CASSGQDRTEAFF. CDR3 DNA sequence: TGTGCCAGCAGTGGACAGGATAGGACTGAAGCTTTCTTT.